The clone carrying this TCR beta chain has only one observation. The germline CDR1 and CDR2 sequences are MNHEY and SMNVEV (reference sequence). This CDR3 has 15 residues. Trimming cost V 11 bases and J 0 bases, with 20 bases left between them. TCRdb's copy holds only in-frame clones and misses some; the assay was immunoSEQ multiplex PCR. The sample records approximately 530,000 clones, roughly 95% being singletons. This entry belongs to a study of shared clonotypes between healthy human individuals. The wider study: Plates per donor: three CD4 naive, three CD4 memory, two CD8 naive, one CD8 memory.

The study enrolled healthy HIV-negative adults without recent acute infections or vaccinations as donors. Every donor was a Caucasian adult from Nashville, Tennessee. Investigators divided CD4+ cells into CD45RA+ naive and CD45RA-negative memory subsets. Material: naive CD4+ T cells sorted from blood. The subset denotes: CD45RA+ positively selected. The J gene is TRBJ2-7, the V gene TRBV27; D uncertain. This clonotype was obtained from a woman aged 30 to 39 in good health. CDR3 protein: CAVSPSSVSSYEQYF. The CDR3 DNA is TGTGCCGTATCCCCTTCTAGTGTGAGCTCCTACGAGCAGTACTTC.